This T cell receptor (beta chain) was observed in a study of early T cells in non-severe SARS-CoV-2 infection. Background on the study: Chains were not paired, and sequencing was done on bulk RNA from unsorted whole blood.

Whole-study results and caveats: The matching step, a VDJdb search, favored anti-spike CD8 responses and missed private and CD4 specificities.

The CDR3 is 14 residues long. Trimming cost V 4 bases and J 3 bases; bases outside gene matches: 7. Germline CDR1 reads SGHRS; CDR2 reads YFSETQ. About this clonotype: Its antigen is not identified.

Individual cDNA molecules received unique molecular identifiers. TCRdb reprocessed the 5' RACE reads with MiXCR, giving one entry per CDR3 protein. The sample includes roughly 72,000 distinct CDR3 sequences, around 13% of them seen just once. The chain uses TRBV5-1 and TRBJ2-7; 7 bases fit TRBD1. The origin of this receptor is an adult who was a healthcare worker with PCR-confirmed SARS-CoV-2 infection or an uninfected control (not recorded which). The sequencing input was whole blood. The CDR3 sequence: CASSPTGNNYEQYF. As DNA, the CDR3 is TGCGCCAGCAGCCCGACAGGGAATAACTACGAGCAGTACTTC.